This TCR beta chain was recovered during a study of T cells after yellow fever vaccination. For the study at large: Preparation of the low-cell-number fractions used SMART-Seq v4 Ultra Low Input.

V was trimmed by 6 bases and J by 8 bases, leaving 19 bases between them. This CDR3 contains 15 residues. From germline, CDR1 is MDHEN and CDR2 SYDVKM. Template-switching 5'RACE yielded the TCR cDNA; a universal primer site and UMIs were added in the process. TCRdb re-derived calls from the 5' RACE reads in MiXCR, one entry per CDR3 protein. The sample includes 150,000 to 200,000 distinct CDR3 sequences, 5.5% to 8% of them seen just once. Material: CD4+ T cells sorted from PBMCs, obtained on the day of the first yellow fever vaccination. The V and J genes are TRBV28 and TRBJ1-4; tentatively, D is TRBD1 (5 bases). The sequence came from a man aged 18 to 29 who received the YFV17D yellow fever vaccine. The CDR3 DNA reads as TGTGCCAGCAGGCTGGCCAGCGGCTGGGACGAAAAACTGTTTTTT. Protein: CASRLASGWDEKLFF.